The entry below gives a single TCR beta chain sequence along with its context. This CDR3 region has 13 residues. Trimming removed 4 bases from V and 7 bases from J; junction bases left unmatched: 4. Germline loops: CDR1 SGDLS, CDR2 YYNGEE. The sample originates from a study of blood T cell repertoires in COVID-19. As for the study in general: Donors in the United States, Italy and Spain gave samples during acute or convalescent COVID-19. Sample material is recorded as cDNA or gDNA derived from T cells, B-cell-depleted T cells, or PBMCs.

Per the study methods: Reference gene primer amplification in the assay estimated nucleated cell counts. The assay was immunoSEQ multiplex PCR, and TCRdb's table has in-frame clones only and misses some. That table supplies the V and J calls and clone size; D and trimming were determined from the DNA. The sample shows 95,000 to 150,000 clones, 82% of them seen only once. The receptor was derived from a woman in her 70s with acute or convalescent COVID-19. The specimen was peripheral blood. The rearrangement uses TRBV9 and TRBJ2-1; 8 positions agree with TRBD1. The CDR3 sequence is CASSLNRGNEQFF. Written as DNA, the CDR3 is TGTGCCAGCAGCTTAAACAGGGGGAATGAGCAGTTCTTC.